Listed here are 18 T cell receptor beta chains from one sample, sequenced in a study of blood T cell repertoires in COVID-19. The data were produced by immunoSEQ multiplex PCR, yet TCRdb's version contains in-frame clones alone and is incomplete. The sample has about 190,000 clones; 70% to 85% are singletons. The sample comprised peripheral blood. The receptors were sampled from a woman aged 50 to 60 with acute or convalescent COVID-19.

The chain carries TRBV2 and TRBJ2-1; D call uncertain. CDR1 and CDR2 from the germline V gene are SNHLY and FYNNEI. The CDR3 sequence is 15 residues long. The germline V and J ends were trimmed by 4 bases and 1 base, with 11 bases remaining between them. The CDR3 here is CASSGRLPSYNEQFF. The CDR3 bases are TGTGCCAGCAGTGGGCGACTTCCTTCCTACAATGAGCAGTTCTTC.

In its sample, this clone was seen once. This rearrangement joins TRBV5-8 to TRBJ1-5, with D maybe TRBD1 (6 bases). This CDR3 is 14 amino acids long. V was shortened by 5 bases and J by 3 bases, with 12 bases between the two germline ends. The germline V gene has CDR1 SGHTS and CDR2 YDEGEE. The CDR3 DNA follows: TGTGCCAGCAGAGCCGGACAGATCAATCAGCCCCAGCATTTT. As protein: CASRAGQINQPQHF. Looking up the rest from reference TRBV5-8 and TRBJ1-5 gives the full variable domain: EAGVTQSPTHLIKTRGQQATLRCSPISGHTSVYWYQQALGLGLQFLLWYDEGEERNRGNFPPRFSGRQFPNYSSELNVNALELEDSALYLCASRAGQINQPQHFGDGTRLSIL.

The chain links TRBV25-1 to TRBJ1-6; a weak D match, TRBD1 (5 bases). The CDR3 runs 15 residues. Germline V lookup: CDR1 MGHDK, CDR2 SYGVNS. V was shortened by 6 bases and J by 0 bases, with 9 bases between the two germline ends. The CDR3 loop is CASRQESSYNSPLHF. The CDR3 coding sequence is TGTGCCAGCAGACAGGAGAGCTCCTATAATTCACCCCTCCACTTT.

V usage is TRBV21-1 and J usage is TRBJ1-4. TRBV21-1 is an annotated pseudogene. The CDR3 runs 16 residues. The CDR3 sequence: CASSIDRGAPNEKLFF. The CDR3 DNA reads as TGTGCCAGCAGCATAGATCGGGGGGCTCCTAATGAAAAACTGTTTTTT.

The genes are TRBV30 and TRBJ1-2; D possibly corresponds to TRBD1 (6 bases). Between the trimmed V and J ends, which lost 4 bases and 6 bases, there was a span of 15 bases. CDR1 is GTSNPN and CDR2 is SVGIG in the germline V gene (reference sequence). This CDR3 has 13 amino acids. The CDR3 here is CAWIGRGSDGYTF. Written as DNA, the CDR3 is TGTGCCTGGATTGGCAGGGGATCGGATGGCTACACCTTC.

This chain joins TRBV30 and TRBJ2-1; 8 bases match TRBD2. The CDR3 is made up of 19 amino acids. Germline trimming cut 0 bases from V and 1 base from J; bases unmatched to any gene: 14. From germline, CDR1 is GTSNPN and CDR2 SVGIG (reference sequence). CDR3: CAWSVHSPGGGPSYNEQFF. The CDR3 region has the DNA TGTGCCTGGAGTGTACACTCCCCCGGCGGGGGGCCGTCCTACAATGAGCAGTTCTTC. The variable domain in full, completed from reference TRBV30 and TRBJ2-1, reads SQTIHQWPATLVQPVGSPLSLECTVEGTSNPNLYWYRQAAGRGLQLLFYSVGIGQISSEVPQNLSASRPQDRQFILSSKKLLLSDSGFYLCAWSVHSPGGGPSYNEQFFGPGTRLTVL.

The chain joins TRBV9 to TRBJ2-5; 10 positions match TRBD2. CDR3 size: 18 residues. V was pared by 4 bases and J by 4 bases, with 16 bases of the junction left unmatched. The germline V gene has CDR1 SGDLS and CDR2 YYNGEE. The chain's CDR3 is CASSSPRGSGGLGETQYF. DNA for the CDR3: TGTGCCAGCAGCTCCCCGCGGGGTAGCGGGGGGTTAGGAGAGACCCAGTACTTC.

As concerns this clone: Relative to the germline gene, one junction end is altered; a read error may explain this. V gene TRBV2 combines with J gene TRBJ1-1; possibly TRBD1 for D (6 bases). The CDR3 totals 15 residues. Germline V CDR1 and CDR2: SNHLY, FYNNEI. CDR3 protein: CASREDTGWQTEAFF. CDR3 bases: TGTGCCAGCAGGGAAGATACAGGGTGGCAGACTGAAGCTTTCTTT.

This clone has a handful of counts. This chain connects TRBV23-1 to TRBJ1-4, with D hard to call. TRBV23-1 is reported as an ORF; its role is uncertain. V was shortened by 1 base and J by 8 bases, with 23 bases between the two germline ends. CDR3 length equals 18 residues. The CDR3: CASSQWAIPGLMAEKLFF. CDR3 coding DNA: TGCGCCAGCAGTCAATGGGCTATACCTGGCTTGATGGCCGAAAAACTGTTTTTT.

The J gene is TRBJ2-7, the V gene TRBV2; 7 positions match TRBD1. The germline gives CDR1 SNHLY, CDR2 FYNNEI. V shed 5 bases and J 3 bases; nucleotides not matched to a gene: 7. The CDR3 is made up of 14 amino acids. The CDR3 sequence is CASSRLQGNYEQYF. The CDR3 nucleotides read TGTGCCAGCAGTCGCTTACAGGGGAACTACGAGCAGTACTTC. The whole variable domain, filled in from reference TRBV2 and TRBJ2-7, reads EPEVTQTPSHQVTQMGQEVILRCVPISNHLYFYWYRQILGQKVEFLVSFYNNEISEKSEIFDDQFSVERPDGSNFTLKIRSTKLEDSAMYFCASSRLQGNYEQYFGPGTRLTVT.

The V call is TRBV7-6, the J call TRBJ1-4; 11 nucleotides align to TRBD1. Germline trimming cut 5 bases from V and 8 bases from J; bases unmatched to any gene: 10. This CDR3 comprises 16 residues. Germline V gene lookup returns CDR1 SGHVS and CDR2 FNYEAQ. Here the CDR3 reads CASSPRLGTGGEKLFF. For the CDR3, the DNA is TGTGCCAGCAGCCCACGGTTAGGGACAGGGGGAGAAAAACTGTTTTTT.

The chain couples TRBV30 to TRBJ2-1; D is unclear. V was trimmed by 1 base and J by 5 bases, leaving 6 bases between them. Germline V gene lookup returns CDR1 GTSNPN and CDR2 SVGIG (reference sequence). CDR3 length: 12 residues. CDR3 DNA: TGTGCCTGGAGTGCTAACCACAATGAGCAGTTCTTC. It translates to CAWSANHNEQFF. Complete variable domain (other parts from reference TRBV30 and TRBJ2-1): SQTIHQWPATLVQPVGSPLSLECTVEGTSNPNLYWYRQAAGRGLQLLFYSVGIGQISSEVPQNLSASRPQDRQFILSSKKLLLSDSGFYLCAWSANHNEQFFGPGTRLTVL.

The CDR3 DNA follows: TGCGCCAGCAGCCCACTCGACCCCCGGGTCGCTGAAGCTTTCTTT. The encoded protein is CASSPLDPRVAEAFF. J is TRBJ1-1 and V is TRBV5-1; D unresolved. Trimming took 4 bases from V and 6 from J, leaving 19 bases between them. CDR3 length equals 15 residues. Looked up from germline, CDR1 is SGHRS and CDR2 is YFSETQ.

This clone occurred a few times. The DNA for the CDR3 is TGTGCCAGCAGCCAAGATAAAGGGGGCGATAACACCGGGGAGCTGTTTTTT. The encoded protein is CASSQDKGGDNTGELFF. The chain carries TRBV4-2 and TRBJ2-2; 7 nucleotides align to TRBD1. CDR1 is LGHNA, CDR2 YNFKEQ, per germline. CDR3 length: 17 amino acids. V shed 0 bases, J shed 2 bases, and the junction held 6 bases outside the gene matches.

DNA for the CDR3: TGTGCCAGCAGTGTTCGGTCGAACACTGAAGCTTTCTTT. It is translated as CASSVRSNTEAFF. The chain combines TRBV2 with TRBJ1-1; no firm D call. Germline V gene data show CDR1 as SNHLY and CDR2 as FYNNEI. This CDR3 spans 13 amino acids. Trimming took off 4 bases at V and 1 base at J, with 7 bases between the two ends. The complete variable domain, with remaining parts taken from reference TRBV2 and TRBJ1-1, reads EPEVTQTPSHQVTQMGQEVILRCVPISNHLYFYWYRQILGQKVEFLVSFYNNEISEKSEIFDDQFSVERPDGSNFTLKIRSTKLEDSAMYFCASSVRSNTEAFFGQGTRLTVV.

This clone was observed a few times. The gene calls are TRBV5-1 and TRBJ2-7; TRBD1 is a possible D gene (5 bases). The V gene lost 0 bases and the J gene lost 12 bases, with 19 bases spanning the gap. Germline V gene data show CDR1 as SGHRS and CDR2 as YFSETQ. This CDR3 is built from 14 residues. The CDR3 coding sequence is TGCGCCAGCAGCTTGGAGGCAGGGTCAAGGGGTCGGTACTTC. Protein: CASSLEAGSRGRYF.

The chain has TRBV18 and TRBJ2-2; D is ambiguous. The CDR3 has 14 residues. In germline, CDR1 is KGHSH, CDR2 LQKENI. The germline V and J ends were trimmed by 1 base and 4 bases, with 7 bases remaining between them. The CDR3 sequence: CASSPQEITGELFF. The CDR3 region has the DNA TGTGCCAGCTCACCACAGGAGATCACCGGGGAGCTGTTTTTT.

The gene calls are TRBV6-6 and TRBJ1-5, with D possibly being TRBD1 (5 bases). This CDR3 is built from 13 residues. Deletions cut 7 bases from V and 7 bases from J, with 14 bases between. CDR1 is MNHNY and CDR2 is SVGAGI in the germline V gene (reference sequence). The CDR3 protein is CASTRGEGQPQHF. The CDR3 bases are TGTGCCAGCACTAGGGGCGAAGGGCAGCCCCAGCATTTT.